Below, 15 T cell receptor beta chains from the same sample are listed, as sequenced in a study of shared clonotypes between healthy human individuals. Measured with immunoSEQ multiplex PCR; TCRdb has only the in-frame clones, and not every one. The profile shows 450,000 to 650,000 clones, roughly four fifths of them singletons. The sample was PBMCs. The receptors stem from a woman between 35 and 50 years old in good health. Some clones in this sample may be carry-over from other donors' samples.

V and J are TRBV19 and TRBJ1-1; D may be TRBD1 (5 bases). Germline V gene data show CDR1 as LNHDA and CDR2 as SQIVND (reference sequence). Trimming removed 7 bases from V and 7 bases from J, with 16 bases in between. The CDR3 totals 13 residues. The CDR3 sequence is CASTSRTYSEAFF. CDR3 DNA sequence: TGTGCCAGTACTTCGAGGACATACAGTGAAGCTTTCTTT.

About this clone: Other nucleotide sequences from this sample produce the same CDR3. In DNA form, the CDR3 reads TGTGCCAGCAGCTTAGACTCATCCTACGAGCAGTACTTC. This encodes CASSLDSSYEQYF. This chain connects TRBV7-9 to TRBJ2-7; D uncertain. The V end was cut by 1 base, the J end by 1 base, with 5 bases between. In germline, CDR1 is SEHNR, CDR2 FQNEAQ (reference sequence). The CDR3 is 13 amino acids.

This rearrangement joins TRBV7-2 to TRBJ2-2, with 10 nucleotides matching TRBD2. The V and J ends lost 6 bases and 7 bases, in that order; junction bases with no gene match: 8. Germline V CDR1 and CDR2: SGHTA, FQGNSA. The CDR3 spans 15 residues. For the CDR3, the DNA is TGTGCCAGCAGTCCCTCTAGCGGGAGAATCGGGGAGCTGTTTTTT. Encoded protein: CASSPSSGRIGELFF.

This chain links TRBV19 with TRBJ2-7; the match to TRBD1 covers 7 bases. The V gene's germline CDR1 is LNHDA and CDR2 SQIVND (reference sequence). The CDR3 totals 13 residues. J lost 7 bases, V lost 2 bases, and 5 bases had no gene match. Here the CDR3 DNA reads TGTGCCAGTAGTATAACAGGGGTGGGAGAGCAGTACTTC. It codes for CASSITGVGEQYF.

This chain links TRBV28 with TRBJ2-5; the D gene is possibly TRBD2 (7 bases). Germline V CDR1 and CDR2: MDHEN, SYDVKM. Trimming took 6 bases from V and 4 from J, leaving 21 bases between them. There are 16 residues in the CDR3. The CDR3 DNA reads as TGTGCCAGCAGAAGGGGGGGCGGACTGGGGCGAGAGACCCAGTACTTC. Translation gives CASRRGGGLGRETQYF. The whole variable domain, filled in from reference TRBV28 and TRBJ2-5, reads DVKVTQSSRYLVKRTGEKVFLECVQDMDHENMFWYRQDPGLGLRLIYFSYDVKMKEKGDIPEGYSVSREKKERFSLILESASTNQTSMYLCASRRGGGLGRETQYFGPGTRLLVL.

This clone was seen ten or more times. Other DNA sequences of this sample code for an identical CDR3. V is TRBV29-1 and J is TRBJ1-4; D is unclear. The V end was cut by 7 bases, the J end by 7 bases, with 13 bases between. CDR1 is SQVTM, CDR2 ANQGSEA, per germline. The CDR3 is 12 amino acids. CDR3 loop: CSAGWAGEKLFF. For the CDR3, the DNA is TGCAGCGCTGGGTGGGCGGGTGAAAAACTGTTTTTT.

The V and J genes are TRBV7-2 and TRBJ1-1; D ambiguous. Germline CDR1 is SGHTA and CDR2 is FQGNSA. This CDR3 has 14 residues. The ends were cut back, 3 bases at V and 4 bases at J, with 12 bases in the middle. CDR3 sequence (DNA): TGTGCCAGCAGCTTTGGCCCAGGTGGCACTGAAGCTTTCTTT. It translates to CASSFGPGGTEAFF.

Written as DNA, the CDR3 is TGCGCCAGCAGCCAAGTTCCCCCTTTTAACACTGAAGCTTTCTTT. It specifies CASSQVPPFNTEAFF. V and J are TRBV4-1 and TRBJ1-1, with no clear D. Germline loops: CDR1 MGHRA, CDR2 YSYEKL. The CDR3 is 15 amino acids. V shed 1 base and J shed 2 bases, with 11 bases lying between them.

The chain carries TRBV29-1 and TRBJ2-7; TRBD2 matches 10 bases. The germline V gene encodes CDR1 SQVTM and CDR2 ANQGSEA. Trimming at V came to 0 bases and at J to 4 bases, leaving 3 bases not matched to a gene. The CDR3 length is 14 residues. For the CDR3, the DNA is TGCAGCGTTGAAGATGCTAGCGGGAGATACGAGCAGTACTTC. Residues: CSVEDASGRYEQYF.

J is TRBJ2-7 and V is TRBV23-1, with 8 bases that match TRBD2. TRBV23-1 is an ORF, and what it does is uncertain. After removal of 7 bases from V and 0 bases from J, the junction contained 8 bases not matched to a gene. The CDR3 is 15 residues long. The CDR3: CASTHTSGFSYEQYF. In nucleotides, the CDR3 is TGCGCCAGCACCCACACTAGCGGATTCTCCTACGAGCAGTACTTC.

The table lists this clone with a count of one. V gene TRBV14 combines with J gene TRBJ2-7, with D hard to call. The CDR3 has 12 residues. Trimming pared 4 bases from V and 3 bases from J, leaving 7 bases between. In germline, CDR1 is SGHDN, CDR2 FVKESK. The DNA for the CDR3 is TGTGCCAGCAGCCGAGATTACTACGAGCAGTACTTC. It specifies CASSRDYYEQYF.

This clone was detected once. This chain connects TRBV7-3 to TRBJ2-2; D remains ambiguous. Trimming shortened V by 0 bases and J by 6 bases, and 5 bases separated the two germline ends. The CDR3 runs 13 residues. The germline gives CDR1 SGHTA, CDR2 FQGTGA. For the CDR3, the DNA is TGTGCCAGCAGCTTAACGGCGCCCGGGGAGCTGTTTTTT. The encoded protein is CASSLTAPGELFF. Based on the CDR3 plus reference TRBV7-3 and TRBJ2-2, the full variable domain is GAGVSQTPSNKVTEKGKYVELRCDPISGHTALYWYRQSLGQGPEFLIYFQGTGAADDSGLPNDRFFAVRPEGSVSTLKIQRTERGDSAVYLCASSLTAPGELFFGEGSRLTVL.

At least ten counts were recorded for this clone. This chain connects TRBV5-5 to TRBJ1-5; 7 nucleotides match TRBD1. The V gene's germline CDR1 is SGHKS and CDR2 YYEKEE (reference sequence). The CDR3 spans 13 residues. Unmatched junction bases numbered 3, after V lost 0 bases and J lost 9 bases. CDR3 sequence reads: CASSLVGGGPQHF. CDR3 DNA: TGTGCCAGCAGCTTGGTAGGGGGCGGGCCCCAGCATTTT.

This clone has only one observation. The chain recombines TRBV28 with TRBJ1-4; D possibly corresponds to TRBD1 (5 bases). Trimming took off 5 bases at V and 2 bases at J, with 12 bases between the two ends. The CDR3 is 15 residues long. Germline values: CDR1 MDHEN, CDR2 SYDVKM. The CDR3 is CASSAAGGTNEKLFF. DNA of the CDR3: TGTGCCAGCAGTGCCGCGGGGGGGACTAATGAAAAACTGTTTTTT. Drawing the rest from reference TRBV28 and TRBJ1-4, the complete variable domain is DVKVTQSSRYLVKRTGEKVFLECVQDMDHENMFWYRQDPGLGLRLIYFSYDVKMKEKGDIPEGYSVSREKKERFSLILESASTNQTSMYLCASSAAGGTNEKLFFGSGTQLSVL.

This clone was observed once. This chain links TRBV5-1 with TRBJ1-1; TRBD1 might be the D (6 bases). CDR3 length: 16 amino acids. CDR1 is SGHRS, CDR2 YFSETQ, per germline. Trimming shortened V by 0 bases and J by 5 bases, and 17 bases separated the two germline ends. CDR3 in DNA: TGCGCCAGCAGCTTGGGAGGGGCCGGGGGGCGGACTGAAGCTTTCTTT. It yields the protein CASSLGGAGGRTEAFF.